This T cell receptor beta chain is from a study of blood T cells in healthy people across ages. Study-wide results and limits: Unknown donor CMV status possibly confounded expanded clonotype changes. The long-lived group displayed more naive CD4+ cells, plus higher diversity, than the aged donors did.

A word on this clonotype: The antigen is not known. A much larger clone differs from this one at a single base, so this may be a read error.

Primed by a sample-barcoded 5' primer and a J-beta primer mix, a second PCR proceeded for about 7 to 11 cycles. Per-sample output comprised a minimum of 3 million paired-end reads containing CDR3. From the 5' RACE reads, TCRdb called clonotypes with MiXCR, one entry per CDR3 protein. The profile shows 1.5 million to 1.8 million distinct CDR3 sequences, about 42% of them singletons. The CDR3 is made up of 14 amino acids. Germline V gene data show CDR1 as MNHEY and CDR2 as SVGAGI. The sequence came from a woman younger than 30 in good health. This chain joins TRBV6-5 and TRBJ2-6; the D gene is possibly TRBD1 (5 bases). Sequencing used blood. The CDR3 protein is CASSTISGANVLAF. CDR3 DNA: TGTGCCAGCAGTACAATCTCTGGGGCCAACGTCCTGGCTTTC.